This T cell receptor beta chain was identified during a study of Ad26.COV2.S vaccination and SARS-CoV-2 variants. About the research overall: Sample donor was a member of the COV1001 Ad26.COV2.S trial arm.

The CDR3 is 11 amino acids. Trimming took off 5 bases at V and 6 bases at J, with 8 bases between the two ends. CDR1 is SEHNR, CDR2 FQNEAQ, per germline (reference sequence). The treatment was: approximately 18 received Ad26.COV2.S at low or high dose, single or two shots; about 5 received placebo; per-sample allocation not given. Sample collection was performed on day 63 after the first vaccine or placebo injection. This vaccine is an Ad26 vector that expresses the Wuhan-strain SARS-CoV-2 spike. With regard to this clone: Its antigen is not known.

Sequencing used immunoSEQ multiplex PCR; TCRdb keeps in-frame clones, though not all of them. The sample has hundreds of thousands of clones, about nine tenths seen once. Findings and limits, study-wide: Recipients given vaccine exceeded placebo recipients in spike-specific TCR breadth. Responses of spike-specific T cells (both CD8+ and CD4+) reportedly showed substantial breadth after vaccination.

Sequenced here: peripheral blood, sampled in a trial of Ad26.COV2.S vaccine versus placebo. This TCR derives from a person aged 18-65 years who received the Ad26.COV2.S COVID-19 vaccine or a placebo. This chain joins TRBV7-9 and TRBJ2-7; the D gene is possibly TRBD1 (7 bases). The CDR3 reads CASSQGGEQYF. Written as DNA, the CDR3 is TGTGCCAGCAGCCAGGGGGGCGAGCAGTACTTC.